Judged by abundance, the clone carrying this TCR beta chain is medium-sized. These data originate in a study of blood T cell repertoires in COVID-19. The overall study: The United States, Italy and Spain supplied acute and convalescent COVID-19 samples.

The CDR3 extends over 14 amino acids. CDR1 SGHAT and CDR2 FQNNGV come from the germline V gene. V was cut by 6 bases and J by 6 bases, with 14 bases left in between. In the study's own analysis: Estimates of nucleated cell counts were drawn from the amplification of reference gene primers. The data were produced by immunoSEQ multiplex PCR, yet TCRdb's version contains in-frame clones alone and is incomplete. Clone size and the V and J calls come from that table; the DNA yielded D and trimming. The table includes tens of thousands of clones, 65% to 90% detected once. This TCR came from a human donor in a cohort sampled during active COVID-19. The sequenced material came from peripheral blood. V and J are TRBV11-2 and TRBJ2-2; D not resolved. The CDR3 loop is CASRPLMAAGELFF. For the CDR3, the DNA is TGTGCCAGCAGGCCCCTTATGGCGGCCGGGGAGCTGTTTTTT.